The 14 T cell receptor beta chains presented below share a single source sample, sequenced in a study of lymphopenia after photon versus proton radiotherapy. Sequenced by immunoSEQ multiplex PCR; TCRdb stores in-frame clones only, minus some. Altogether more than 70,000 clones are present, 80% to 90% being singletons, with the ten largest covering roughly 1.4%. Here the sequenced sample was peripheral blood, taken from a patient treated with proton-based radiotherapy. The receptors stem from a man aged 55 to 70 with pancreatic cancer.

The genes are TRBV5-1 and TRBJ2-3; possible D gene TRBD1, 6 bases. The CDR3 is made up of 17 amino acids. Germline values: CDR1 SGHRS, CDR2 YFSETQ. Trimming shortened V by 0 bases and J by 2 bases, and 16 bases separated the two germline ends. CDR3 protein: CASSLAPGRGSTDTQYF. The CDR3 DNA is TGCGCCAGCAGCTTGGCCCCGGGCAGGGGATCCACAGATACGCAGTATTTT.

This chain uses TRBV18 with TRBJ2-3, with D maybe TRBD2 (5 bases). The germline V gene encodes CDR1 KGHSH and CDR2 LQKENI. CDR3 length: 14 residues. V was shortened by 3 bases and J by 2 bases, with 9 bases between the two germline ends. In DNA, the CDR3 is TGTGCCAGCTCACCCGGACTCGTCACAGATACGCAGTATTTT. This translates into CASSPGLVTDTQYF. Variable domain in full (rest from reference TRBV18 and TRBJ2-3): NAGVMQNPRHLVRRRGQEARLRCSPMKGHSHVYWYRQLPEEGLKFMVYLQKENIIDESGMPKERFSAEFPKEGPSILRIQQVVRGDSAAYFCASSPGLVTDTQYFGPGTRLTVL.

This clone has only one observation. J is TRBJ2-1 and V is TRBV4-2; D is unclear. V shed 0 bases and J shed 9 bases, with 12 bases lying between them. Germline lookup yields CDR1 LGHNA and CDR2 YNFKEQ. The length of the CDR3 is 14 residues. The CDR3 sequence: CASSQDHGVSEQFF. CDR3 bases: TGTGCCAGCAGCCAAGATCACGGAGTGAGTGAGCAGTTCTTC.

This chain uses TRBV6-5 with TRBJ1-2; 11 nucleotides agree with TRBD1. CDR1 is MNHEY and CDR2 is SVGAGI in the germline V gene. V gave up 8 bases and J gave up 8 bases; unmatched junction bases: 7. There are 13 residues in the CDR3. The CDR3 spells CASSDRGPWGYTF. In nucleotides, the CDR3 is TGTGCCAGCTCGGACAGGGGGCCTTGGGGCTACACCTTC.

A single count supports this clone. The DNA for the CDR3 is TGTGCCAGCAGCTTCTCTAGATCCGAGCAGTACTTC. It is translated as CASSFSRSEQYF. The chain combines TRBV7-2 with TRBJ2-5; D not resolved. TRBJ2-7 explains the end of the DNA better; the J call may be wrong. Germline CDR1 and CDR2: SGHTA and FQGNSA. The CDR3 loop spans 12 amino acids.

This rearrangement joins TRBV11-3 to TRBJ2-7, with unresolved D. The length of the CDR3 is 12 residues. The germline gives CDR1 SGHNT, CDR2 YENEEA. Trimming stripped 8 bases from V and 5 bases from J, with 13 bases between. This CDR3 reads CASPLGVHEQYF. The CDR3 DNA reads as TGTGCCAGCCCCCTTGGGGTCCACGAGCAGTACTTC. Together with reference TRBV11-3 and TRBJ2-7, the CDR3 gives the full variable domain: EAGVVQSPRYKIIEKKQPVAFWCNPISGHNTLYWYLQNLGQGPELLIRYENEEAVDDSQLPKDRFSAERLKGVDSTLKIQPAELGDSAVYLCASPLGVHEQYFGPGTRLTVT.

The gene calls are TRBV4-2 and TRBJ2-1; D remains ambiguous. V lost 0 bases to trimming and J lost 9 bases, with 12 bases between them. This CDR3 has 14 amino acids. Germline lookup yields CDR1 LGHNA and CDR2 YNFKEQ. The CDR3 spells CASSQDIVSSEQFF. Written as DNA, the CDR3 is TGTGCCAGCAGCCAAGATATTGTGAGTAGTGAGCAGTTCTTC.

The rearrangement joins TRBV2 to TRBJ1-1, with D unclear. Germline V gives CDR1 SNHLY, CDR2 FYNNEI. The CDR3 loop spans 14 amino acids. V was clipped by 8 bases and J by 0 bases, with 13 bases between them. Here the CDR3 DNA reads TGTGCCAGCGCGGAGACTCCAATGAACACTGAAGCTTTCTTT. Amino acids: CASAETPMNTEAFF. The full variable domain, rest sourced from reference TRBV2 and TRBJ1-1, is EPEVTQTPSHQVTQMGQEVILRCVPISNHLYFYWYRQILGQKVEFLVSFYNNEISEKSEIFDDQFSVERPDGSNFTLKIRSTKLEDSAMYFCASAETPMNTEAFFGQGTRLTVV.

The chain is built from TRBV7-2 and TRBJ1-2; TRBD1 agrees at 8 bases. V was pared by 5 bases and J by 5 bases, with 7 bases of the junction left unmatched. The CDR3 runs to 14 residues. Germline lookup yields CDR1 SGHTA and CDR2 FQGNSA. The CDR3 DNA sequence: TGTGCCAGCAGCCTCGACAGGGGAGGATATGGCTACACCTTC. Translation: CASSLDRGGYGYTF.

The V gene is TRBV28, the J gene TRBJ2-3; D is possibly TRBD1 (6 bases). CDR3 length: 16 residues. V lost 5 bases and J lost 6, with 21 bases in between. Germline lookup yields CDR1 MDHEN and CDR2 SYDVKM. This CDR3 reads CASSHTQGPARDTQYF. Written as DNA, the CDR3 is TGTGCCAGCAGTCACACACAGGGCCCCGCACGGGATACGCAGTATTTT.

The V gene is TRBV6-5, the J gene TRBJ1-2; no definite D call. Trimming pared 6 bases from V and 3 bases from J, leaving 14 bases between. The germline gives CDR1 MNHEY, CDR2 SVGAGI. CDR3 length equals 14 residues. CDR3 in amino acids: CASRASISDYGYTF. The CDR3 DNA is TGTGCCAGCAGAGCTTCTATATCCGACTATGGCTACACCTTC.

The V gene is TRBV30, the J gene TRBJ2-7, with D perhaps being TRBD1 or TRBD2 (6 bases each). The V gene's germline CDR1 is GTSNPN and CDR2 SVGIG (reference sequence). The CDR3 length is 12 residues. V lost 0 bases, J lost 9 bases, and 12 bases lay in between. CDR3 loop: CAWSVRGPGQYF. As DNA, the CDR3 is TGTGCCTGGAGTGTCCGGGGGCCGGGGCAGTACTTC.

The V gene is TRBV15, the J gene TRBJ2-7; 7 bases match TRBD1. J was trimmed by 5 bases and V by 9 bases; bases with no gene match: 10. The CDR3 length is 13 residues. Germline V gene data show CDR1 as LNHNV and CDR2 as YYDKDF (reference sequence). CDR3 nucleotides: TGTGCCACTCTCCCCGCAGGGGGTAACGAGCAGTACTTC. Amino acid sequence: CATLPAGGNEQYF.

The gene calls are TRBV27 and TRBJ1-2; D is unresolved. CDR3 size: 14 residues. CDR1 MNHEY and CDR2 SMNVEV come from the germline V gene (reference sequence). Between the trimmed V and J ends, which lost 8 bases and 2 bases, there was a span of 15 bases. The CDR3: CASATSQSNYGYTF. The CDR3 nucleotides are TGTGCCAGCGCAACCTCCCAGTCCAACTATGGCTACACCTTC.